This TCR beta chain was retrieved from a study of blood T cell repertoires in COVID-19. Background on the study: Spain, Italy and the United States supplied samples that represented acute and convalescent COVID-19. Nucleic acid was either cDNA or gDNA, and it came from T cells, B-cell-depleted T cells, or PBMCs.

In the authors' workflow: Using reference gene primer amplification, nucleated cell counts were estimated. Profiling relied on immunoSEQ multiplex PCR, and the TCRdb table lists in-frame clones only, not all of them. Clone size and V and J calls were adopted from that table, with D and trimming inferred from the DNA. This sample has roughly 250,000 clones, with over 70% found just once. Germline trimming cut 3 bases from V and 0 bases from J; bases unmatched to any gene: 3. Germline CDR1 reads MGHDK; CDR2 reads SYGVNS. This CDR3 contains 15 residues. V and J are TRBV25-1 and TRBJ2-3, with 7 bases identical to TRBD2. The receptor was isolated from a human donor in a cohort sampled during active COVID-19. Input material: peripheral blood. The CDR3 is CASSEGGPSTDTQYF. In nucleotides, the CDR3 is TGTGCCAGCAGTGAGGGAGGGCCTAGCACAGATACGCAGTATTTT.